This T cell receptor beta chain was found in a study of OX40 agonist ivuxolimab in advanced cancers. Autoimmune disease history or systemic immunosuppression barred patients. Generated by immunoSEQ multiplex PCR, the TCRdb table keeps only in-frame clones and is missing some. The repertoire has 20,000 to 25,000 clones, about 80% of them found once; the top ten carry about a quarter. In germline, CDR1 is SGHRS, CDR2 YFSETQ. The ends lost 0 bases at V and 4 bases at J; junction bases unmatched: 8. The CDR3 is 17 residues long. Whole-study results and caveats: The study observed clonal expansion of CD4+ and CD8+ blood T cells by week 6 at 0.1 to 3.0 mg/kg. Among the nonresponders, some also had low normalized T-cell clonal expansion.

Note on this clone: Its cognate antigen is unknown.

The chain employs TRBV5-1 and TRBJ1-1; 11 bases align to TRBD1. The material was CD4+ or CD8+ T cells sorted from blood, obtained in a trial of the OX40 agonist ivuxolimab. This clonotype originated in an adult with an advanced solid tumor such as melanoma, head and neck, liver or kidney cancer. The CDR3 bases are TGCGCCAGCAGCTTGGTCGGGACAGGGGGAAGAGGCACTGAAGCTTTCTTT. This encodes CASSLVGTGGRGTEAFF.